Included here is one T cell receptor beta chain sequence, with context. The antigen remains unidentified. Authors of the study amplified TCR beta CDR3 regions from RNA transcripts. TCR CDR3 underwent first-round RT-PCR with the HTBI primer set. TCRdb re-analysed the multiplex PCR reads in MiXCR, keeping a single row per CDR3 protein. In the table there are about 400,000 distinct CDR3 sequences, 15% of which are singletons. The CDR3 has 16 amino acids. From germline, CDR1 is SGHAT and CDR2 FQNNGV. Trimming removed 1 base from V and 6 bases from J, with 18 bases in between. This sample was taken from a study of T cells in Graves' hyperthyroidism and ophthalmopathy. Findings of the study overall: Most thyroid clonotypes with frequency above 0.001 were detected in blood.

The sequenced material came from blood. This chain joins TRBV11-2 and TRBJ1-2; D is undetermined. This receptor was taken from a woman in her twenties or thirties with Graves' hyperthyroidism. CDR3 region: CASSLVPPGRNNGYTF. CDR3 DNA: TGTGCCAGCAGCTTAGTGCCCCCGGGCAGGAACAATGGCTACACCTTC.